Listed below are T cell receptor beta chains from one sample, sequenced in a study of cytomegalovirus exposure and HLA in healthy donors. The protocol was immunoSEQ multiplex PCR, while the TCRdb copy is restricted to in-frame clones and leaves out a portion. The repertoire holds roughly 120,000 clones, with roughly three quarters as singletons. The sample consisted of PBMCs. Receptors originate from a man younger than 40 in good health and CMV-seropositive. Both conserved end residues are part of each CDR3. A D gene is named only where the DNA matches it firmly. Clone size is given for some rows only: seen once, a few or many times, or a class if the clone is expanded.

d_call j_call clone_size v_call cdr3_aa cdr3_nt
- TRBJ1-1 - TRBV19 CASSQGVNTEAFF TGTGCCAGTAGTCAAGGGGTGAACACTGAAGCTTTCTTT
- TRBJ1-6 - TRBV30 CAWSVGVWDSPLHF TGTGCCTGGAGTGTAGGGGTCTGGGATTCACCCCTCCACTTT
TRBD2 TRBJ2-7 - TRBV4-3 CASSQVYGLASYEQYF TGCGCCAGCAGCCAAGTTTACGGACTAGCTTCCTACGAGCAGTACTTC
TRBD2 TRBJ2-7 - TRBV2 CASRFSSGGADYEQYF TGTGCCAGCAGGTTCAGTAGCGGGGGGGCCGATTACGAGCAGTACTTC
TRBD1 TRBJ1-2 - TRBV10-2 CATGQGANYGYTF TGCGCCACGGGACAGGGGGCTAACTATGGCTACACCTTC
- TRBJ2-2 few TRBV27 CASSLTGRIDGELFF TGTGCCAGCAGTTTGACGGGAAGAATAGACGGGGAGCTGTTTTTT
- TRBJ2-3 - TRBV25-1 CASSEKQRAHTDTQYF TGTGCCAGCAGTGAAAAACAGCGGGCCCACACAGATACGCAGTATTTT
TRBD1 TRBJ1-2 once TRBV18 CASSPFDTGGYGYTF TGTGCCAGCTCACCCTTCGATACAGGGGGTTATGGCTACACCTTC
TRBD1 TRBJ2-5 few TRBV4-2 CASSQGEGAETQYF TGTGCCAGCAGCCAGGGAGAGGGGGCAGAGACCCAGTACTTC
- TRBJ2-7 - TRBV23-1 CASSLYSGIRSYEQYF TGCGCCAGCAGCCTTTATTCGGGAATCCGTTCCTACGAGCAGTACTTC
- TRBJ2-3 - TRBV5-1 CASSLGGLRLPDTQYF TGCGCCAGCAGCTTGGGAGGATTAAGGCTCCCAGATACGCAGTATTTT
TRBD2 TRBJ2-7 - TRBV5-6 CASSPQIYSGGSYEQYF TGTGCCAGCAGCCCACAAATCTACAGCGGGGGGTCCTACGAGCAGTACTTC
- TRBJ1-1 - TRBV7-8 CASSLGEGPNTEAFF TGTGCCAGCAGCTTAGGGGAGGGACCGAACACTGAAGCTTTCTTT
TRBD1 TRBJ2-2 - TRBV5-1 CASRPDRAANTGELFF TGCGCCAGCAGACCGGACAGGGCGGCGAACACCGGGGAGCTGTTTTTT
- TRBJ1-2 - TRBV7-9 CSSSHLDYGYTF TGTTCCAGCAGCCACTTGGACTATGGCTACACCTTC
TRBD1 TRBJ1-1 - TRBV19 CASSDGQDQYTEAFF TGTGCCAGTAGTGACGGACAGGACCAATACACTGAAGCTTTCTTT
TRBD2 TRBJ2-5 - TRBV7-8 CASSLGSSGGGVQETQYF TGTGCCAGCAGCTTGGGATCCTCGGGGGGTGGAGTCCAAGAGACCCAGTACTTC
- TRBJ2-7 - TRBV18 CASSPSHEQYF TGTGCCAGCTCACCAAGCCACGAGCAGTACTTC
- TRBJ2-7 - TRBV5-5 CASSAVGRAHEQYF TGTGCCAGCAGCGCCGTCGGCAGGGCCCACGAGCAGTACTTC
- TRBJ2-1 few TRBV4-2 CASSQEGAGLSYNEQFF TGTGCCAGCAGCCAAGAAGGGGCGGGGCTCTCCTACAATGAGCAGTTCTTC
- TRBJ2-7 few TRBV7-9 CASSRSLGAGEQYF TGTGCCAGCAGCCGAAGTCTTGGGGCGGGGGAGCAGTACTTC
- TRBJ1-1 - TRBV11-2 CASSVAGYTEAFF TGTGCCAGCAGCGTAGCAGGGTACACTGAAGCTTTCTTT
TRBD1 TRBJ1-6 - TRBV7-9 CASSPPGTGNNSPLHF TGTGCCAGCAGCCCACCGGGGACAGGGAATAATTCACCCCTCCACTTT
TRBD2 TRBJ2-1 - TRBV7-2 CASSLVVAGGGEQFF TGTGCCAGCAGCTTAGTAGTGGCGGGGGGGGGAGAGCAGTTCTTC
- TRBJ2-3 - TRBV6-6 CASSQTGRDTQYF TGTGCCAGCAGTCAGACAGGGAGGGATACGCAGTATTTT
TRBD2 TRBJ2-4 - TRBV5-4 CASSSLAGGVNIQYF TGTGCCAGCAGCTCCCTAGCGGGGGGGGTAAACATTCAGTACTTC
- TRBJ1-4 - TRBV9 CASSPGGGQPNEKLFF TGTGCCAGCAGCCCGGGCGGGGGGCAGCCTAATGAAAAACTGTTTTTT
TRBD1 TRBJ2-7 - TRBV9 CASSVEGQGYEQYF TGTGCCAGCAGCGTAGAAGGACAGGGTTACGAGCAGTACTTC
TRBD1 TRBJ1-1 - TRBV19 CASMDREAFF TGTGCCAGTATGGACAGGGAAGCTTTCTTT
TRBD1 TRBJ2-7 - TRBV4-1 CASSQEGDRVDAYEQYF TGCGCCAGCAGCCAAGAAGGGGACAGGGTGGACGCCTACGAGCAGTACTTC
- TRBJ1-2 - TRBV4-2 CASSQDSGPGDYGYTF TGTGCCAGCAGCCAAGATTCCGGCCCGGGGGACTATGGCTACACCTTC
- TRBJ1-3 - TRBV11-2 CASSEGGLGNTIYF TGTGCCAGCAGCGAGGGGGGGCTTGGAAACACCATATATTTT
TRBD2 TRBJ2-5 - TRBV5-8 CASSLLADLPRETQYF TGTGCCAGCAGCTTGCTAGCGGACCTCCCTCGGGAGACCCAGTACTTC
TRBD2 TRBJ2-1 - TRBV7-9 CAPSLLTSGGVGQFF TGTGCCCCCAGCTTACTCACTAGCGGGGGGGTAGGTCAGTTCTTC
- TRBJ2-3 - TRBV6-1 CASSEQGSTDTQYF TGTGCCAGCAGTGAACAGGGAAGCACAGATACGCAGTATTTT
TRBD1 TRBJ1-5 - TRBV6-1 CASSWTGQPQHF TGTGCCAGCAGCTGGACAGGTCAGCCCCAGCATTTT
- TRBJ1-4 - TRBV5-1 CASSLVRGGNEKLFF TGCGCCAGCAGCTTGGTTAGGGGAGGTAATGAAAAACTGTTTTTT
TRBD2 TRBJ2-3 - TRBV5-4 CASRNGLDSDTQYF TGTGCCAGCAGGAACGGACTAGACTCAGATACGCAGTATTTT
TRBD1 TRBJ1-3 - TRBV4-2 CASSHNRDRVHPIYF TGTGCCAGCAGCCACAACCGGGACAGGGTACACCCCATATATTTT
- TRBJ1-1 once TRBV5-1 CASSPTTGNTEAFF TGCGCCAGCAGCCCGACCACAGGGAACACTGAAGCTTTCTTT
- TRBJ2-7 - TRBV18 CASSPSGSLGEQYF TGTGCCAGCTCACCATCGGGGTCCTTGGGGGAGCAGTACTTC
- TRBJ1-1 - TRBV25-1 CASSDPRSGTEAFF TGTGCCAGCAGTGATCCCAGGTCGGGAACTGAAGCTTTCTTT
- TRBJ1-2 many TRBV27 CASSAAGTGIHGYTF TGTGCCAGCAGTGCTGCCGGGACTGGGATCCATGGCTACACCTTC
- TRBJ2-7 - TRBV4-3 CASSPTDKGEQYF TGCGCCAGCAGCCCAACGGACAAAGGGGAGCAGTACTTC